The entry that follows covers one T cell receptor (beta chain) sequence. This CDR3 comprises 17 residues. Germline CDR1 reads SGHAT; CDR2 reads FQNNGV. V lost 2 bases and J 0 bases, leaving 16 bases between the germline ends. This specimen comes from a study of cytomegalovirus exposure and HLA in healthy donors. PCR amplification relied on 60 Vbeta primers (plus 13 Jbeta primers). Sequencing was performed with immunoSEQ multiplex PCR; in TCRdb, only in-frame clones are kept and a portion is missing. The data hold 150,000 to 200,000 clones, with 80% to 85% observed a single time. Sequencing was carried out using PBMCs. This receptor was obtained from a woman between 18 and 29 years old in good health and CMV-seronegative. The chain uses TRBV11-2 and TRBJ1-1; D remains ambiguous. CDR3 residues: CASSLTTRDVMNTEAFF. As DNA, the CDR3 is TGTGCCAGCAGCTTAACTACCCGAGATGTCATGAACACTGAAGCTTTCTTT.